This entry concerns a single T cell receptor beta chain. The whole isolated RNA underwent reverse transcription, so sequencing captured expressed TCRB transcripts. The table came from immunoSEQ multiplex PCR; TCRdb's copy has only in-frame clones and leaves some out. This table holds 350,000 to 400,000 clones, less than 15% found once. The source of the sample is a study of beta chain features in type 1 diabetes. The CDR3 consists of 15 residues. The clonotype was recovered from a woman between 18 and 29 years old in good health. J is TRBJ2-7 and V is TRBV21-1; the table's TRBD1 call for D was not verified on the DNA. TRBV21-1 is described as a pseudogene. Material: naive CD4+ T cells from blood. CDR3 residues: CASSPRDSLLYEQYF. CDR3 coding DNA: TGTGCCAGCAGCCCCAGGGACAGTTTACTCTACGAGCAGTACTTC.